A selection of T cell receptor beta chains follows, all from one sample in a study of T cells in localized non-small cell lung cancer. Repertoires were generated with immunoSEQ multiplex PCR, while TCRdb's copy carries only in-frame clones and drops some. Of about 78,000 clones listed, 70% to 90% are singletons. This material consisted of peripheral blood, taken before any cancer treatment. The receptors here all came from a man aged 40 to 70 with stage I lung adenocarcinoma. The CDR3 runs from the conserved cysteine through the conserved F or W. The D gene is left open where the match is weak. Clone size appears in some rows only: once, few, many, or a class for an expanded clone.

-,TRBV7-2,few,TRBJ1-6,TGTGCCAGCAGCTTAGTTCTTCCGAATTCACCCCTCCACTTT,CASSLVLPNSPLHF
-,TRBV7-2,-,TRBJ2-5,TGTGCCAGCAGCTTAGCACAGGGCGCCACGGGCACCCAGTACTTC,CASSLAQGATGTQYF
-,TRBV21-1,many,TRBJ1-1,TGTGCCAGCACTCTTGGAGGTGGGCGGTCGGATGTGAACACTGAAGCTTTCTTT,CASTLGGGRSDVNTEAFF
-,TRBV11-1,-,TRBJ2-7,TGTGCCAGCAGCCAGTGGCAGGGACCCTACGAGCAGTACTTC,CASSQWQGPYEQYF
TRBD1,TRBV19,-,TRBJ2-6,TGTGGAGTTCCGGGGACAGGGATCTCTGGGGCCAACGTCCTGACTTTC,CGVPGTGISGANVLTF
-,TRBV27,-,TRBJ1-6,TGTGCCAGCAGTTCAACCTTTAATTCACCCCTCCACTTT,CASSSTFNSPLHF
-,TRBV29-1,-,TRBJ2-1,TGCAGCGTTGTGAGTACAGGGGAGGTAGAGCGGTTCTTC,CSVVSTGEVERFF
TRBD1,TRBV6-5,-,TRBJ2-7,TGTGCCAGCACTGACAGGGGGCGGAACTACGAGCAGTACTTC,CASTDRGRNYEQYF
TRBD1,TRBV19,-,TRBJ1-1,TGTGCCAGTAGTTCAACAGGGGTGGAGGGTGAAGCTTTCTTT,CASSSTGVEGEAFF
TRBD2,TRBV6-5,-,TRBJ2-1,TGTGCCAGCAGTTACCGGGGACTAGCGGGATACAATGAGCAGTTCTTC,CASSYRGLAGYNEQFF
TRBD2,TRBV6-1,-,TRBJ2-7,TGTGCCAGCACGGGACTAGTGGTCTACGAGCAGTACTTC,CASTGLVVYEQYF
-,TRBV2,-,TRBJ2-4,TGTGCCACCCGGGTTTCTTCCCGGGGCATTCAGTACTTC,CATRVSSRGIQYF
-,TRBV6-6,-,TRBJ1-2,TGTGCCAGCAGTTACCCGGACCCCTGGGAGCCTATTGGCTACACCTTC,CASSYPDPWEPIGYTF
TRBD2,TRBV10-3,-,TRBJ2-1,TGTGCCATCAGTGGGGGAGGGCTTAGCGGGAGTGGTGAGCAGTTCTTC,CAISGGGLSGSGEQFF
-,TRBV10-1,-,TRBJ2-7,TGCGCCAGCAGTGAGCCCCGATGGGGCAGAGACTACGAGCAGTACTTC,CASSEPRWGRDYEQYF
-,TRBV29-1,-,TRBJ1-3,TGCAGCGTTGAAAGGGGGTTAACTGGAAACACCATATATTTT,CSVERGLTGNTIYF
-,TRBV19,once,TRBJ2-6,TGTGCCAGTAGCGACAGAAACTCTGGGGCCAACGTCCTGACTTTC,CASSDRNSGANVLTF